This TCR beta chain was identified in a study of cytomegalovirus exposure and HLA in healthy donors. Measured with immunoSEQ multiplex PCR; TCRdb has only the in-frame clones, and not every one. The repertoire holds about 250,000 clones, around nine tenths seen once, with about 2.5% in the top ten. General study points: In vitro data verified a few CMV-associated chains as specific for CMV antigens. The study designated fewer than 200 TCR beta chains cytomegalovirus-associated.

In regard to this clone: Antigen: not known.

V lost 0 bases, J lost 1 base, and 7 bases stayed unmatched. This CDR3 is built from 17 residues. CDR1 is SGDLS, CDR2 YYNGEE, per germline. The clonotype comes from a man between 18 and 29 years old in good health and CMV-seronegative. V gene TRBV9 combines with J gene TRBJ1-3; TRBD1 agrees at 7 bases. The specimen sequenced was PBMCs. CDR3 sequence reads: CASSVEGQKQSGNTIYF. CDR3 bases: TGTGCCAGCAGCGTAGAGGGACAGAAGCAATCTGGAAACACCATATATTTT.